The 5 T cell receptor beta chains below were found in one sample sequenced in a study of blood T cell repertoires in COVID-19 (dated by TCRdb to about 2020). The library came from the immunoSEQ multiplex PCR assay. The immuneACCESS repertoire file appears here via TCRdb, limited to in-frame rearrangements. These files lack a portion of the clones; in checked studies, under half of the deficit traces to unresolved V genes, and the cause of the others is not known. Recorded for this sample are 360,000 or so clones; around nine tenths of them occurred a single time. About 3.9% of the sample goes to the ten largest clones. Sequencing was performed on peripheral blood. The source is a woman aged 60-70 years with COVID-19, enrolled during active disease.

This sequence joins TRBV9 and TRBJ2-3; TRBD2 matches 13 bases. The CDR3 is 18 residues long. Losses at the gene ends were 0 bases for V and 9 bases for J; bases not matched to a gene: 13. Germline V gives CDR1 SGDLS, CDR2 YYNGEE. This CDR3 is CASSVEGTSGVILGTQYF. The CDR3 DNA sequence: TGTGCCAGCAGCGTAGAAGGGACTAGCGGGGTCATTTTAGGGACGCAGTATTTT.

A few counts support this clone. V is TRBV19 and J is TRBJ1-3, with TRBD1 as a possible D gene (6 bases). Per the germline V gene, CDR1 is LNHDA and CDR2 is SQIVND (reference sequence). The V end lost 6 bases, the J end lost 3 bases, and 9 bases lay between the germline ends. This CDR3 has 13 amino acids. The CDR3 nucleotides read TGTGCCAGTAGCACAGGGAATGGAAACACCATATATTTT. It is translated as CASSTGNGNTIYF.

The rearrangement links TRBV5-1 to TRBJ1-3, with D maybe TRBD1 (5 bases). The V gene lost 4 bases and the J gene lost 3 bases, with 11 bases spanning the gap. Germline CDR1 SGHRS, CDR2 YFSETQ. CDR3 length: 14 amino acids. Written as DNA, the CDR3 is TGCGCCAGCAGCAGAACAGGTTTTGGAAACACCATATATTTT. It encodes CASSRTGFGNTIYF. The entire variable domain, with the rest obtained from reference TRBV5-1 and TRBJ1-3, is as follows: KAGVTQTPRYLIKTRGQQVTLSCSPISGHRSVSWYQQTPGQGLQFLFEYFSETQRNKGNFPGRFSGRQFSNSRSEMNVSTLELGDSALYLCASSRTGFGNTIYFGEGSWLTVV.

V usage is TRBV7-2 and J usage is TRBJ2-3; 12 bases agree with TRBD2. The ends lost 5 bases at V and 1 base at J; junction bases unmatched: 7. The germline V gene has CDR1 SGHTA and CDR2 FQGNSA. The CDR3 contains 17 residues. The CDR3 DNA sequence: TGTGCCAGCAGCCCGCTCGGACTAGCGGGGCGCACAGATACGCAGTATTTT. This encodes CASSPLGLAGRTDTQYF.

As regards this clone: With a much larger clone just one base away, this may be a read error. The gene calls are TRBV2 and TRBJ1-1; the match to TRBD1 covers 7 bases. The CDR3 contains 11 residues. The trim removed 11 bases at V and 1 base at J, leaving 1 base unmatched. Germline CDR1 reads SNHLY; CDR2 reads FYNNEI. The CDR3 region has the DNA TGTGCCTGGACAGGGAACACTGAAGCTTTCTTT. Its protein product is CAWTGNTEAFF.